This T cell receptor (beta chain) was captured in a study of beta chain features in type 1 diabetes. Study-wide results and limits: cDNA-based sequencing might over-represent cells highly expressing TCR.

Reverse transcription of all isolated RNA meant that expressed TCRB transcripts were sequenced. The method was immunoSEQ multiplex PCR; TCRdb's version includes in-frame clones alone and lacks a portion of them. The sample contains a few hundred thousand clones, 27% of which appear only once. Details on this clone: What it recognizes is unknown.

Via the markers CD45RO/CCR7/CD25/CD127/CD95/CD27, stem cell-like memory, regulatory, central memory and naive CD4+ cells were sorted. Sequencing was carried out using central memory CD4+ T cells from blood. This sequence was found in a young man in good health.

CDR3 loop: CASSVRWSGEVGTGYTF. The CDR3 DNA sequence: TGCGCCAGCAGTGTGCGGTGGTCAGGGGAAGTTGGGACTGGCTACACCTTC. The chain joins TRBV10-2 to TRBJ1-2; weak D call: TRBD1 (6 bases). V was shortened by 4 bases and J by 7 bases, with 25 bases between the two germline ends. The CDR3 spans 17 residues. CDR1 WSHSY and CDR2 SAAADI come from the germline V gene.